One sample yielded the 23 T cell receptor beta chains listed below, sequenced in a study of regulatory T cells in long-lasting Graves disease. Arm-PCR of CDR3 regions with iRepertoire HTBI primers generated TCR beta libraries. TCRdb reanalysed the multiplex PCR reads using MiXCR and keeps one entry per CDR3 protein. This table holds around 500,000 distinct CDR3 sequences, more than 10% found once. Described time point: newly diagnosed GD, antithyroid drugs for less than 3 months. PBMC-derived RNA was used for the TCR library. These same records also appear under a second study, on T cells in Graves' hyperthyroidism and ophthalmopathy.

The source was peripheral blood mononuclear cells (PBMCs), collected at new diagnosis, from a patient treated with antithyroid drugs. The receptors were gathered from a woman in her thirties with Graves disease.

This chain uses TRBV6-1 with TRBJ2-7, with D uncertain. The CDR3 covers 11 residues. CDR1 is MNHNS and CDR2 is SASEGT in the germline V gene. V dropped 8 bases and J dropped 6 bases, with 11 bases sitting between them. The CDR3 region is CASESWPEQYF. The DNA for the CDR3 is TGTGCCAGCGAGAGCTGGCCCGAGCAGTACTTC.

The table lists this clonotype with many counts. The chain carries TRBV13 and TRBJ1-4; TRBD1 agrees at 7 bases. Looked up from germline, CDR1 is PRHDT and CDR2 is FYEKMQ (reference sequence). The V segment lost 3 bases and the J segment 5 bases; nucleotides outside the gene matches: 9. This CDR3 comprises 16 residues. The CDR3 DNA reads TGTGCCAGCAGCTTTGGGCCCCAGGGGGAGAATGAAAAACTGTTTTTT. As protein: CASSFGPQGENEKLFF.

This clonotype was observed many times. The chain is built from TRBV18 and TRBJ1-1; TRBD1 matches 10 bases. There are 14 residues in the CDR3. Germline V gives CDR1 KGHSH, CDR2 LQKENI. J gave up 1 base and V 8 bases, and 4 bases lay outside the gene matches. In DNA form, the CDR3 reads TGTGCCAGCAGCCGGGACAGGGGGAACACTGAAGCTTTCTTT. Translated, it gives CASSRDRGNTEAFF.

This clonotype was recorded many times. This sequence joins TRBV6-1 and TRBJ2-1; maybe TRBD2 (6 bases). Germline values: CDR1 MNHNS, CDR2 SASEGT. Between the trimmed V and J ends, which lost 10 bases and 7 bases, there was a span of 20 bases. This CDR3 is built from 14 residues. The CDR3 DNA follows: TGTGCCACGAAGCGGGCCAATGGAGGTAATGAGCAGTTCTTC. Its protein is CATKRANGGNEQFF.

This clonotype was observed many times. The rearrangement links TRBV12-3 or TRBV12-4 to TRBJ1-5; D remains ambiguous. The CDR3 is made up of 12 amino acids. V lost 0 bases, J lost 5 bases, and 2 bases lay in between. CDR3 DNA sequence: TGTGCCAGCAGTTTAGCGGATCAGCCCCAGCATTTT. Translating gives CASSLADQPQHF.

With regard to this clonotype: A much larger clone is a single base away; this may be a read error. The CDR3 loop is CASSLVRENRPQHF. In nucleotides, the CDR3 is TGTGCCAGCAGTTTAGTACGGGAAAATCGGCCCCAGCATTTT. The chain uses TRBV12-3 or TRBV12-4 and TRBJ1-5; D gene uncertain. This CDR3 has 14 residues.

At least ten counts were recorded for this clonotype. The V and J genes are TRBV20-1 and TRBJ2-7; perhaps TRBD2 as D (5 bases). V was trimmed by 0 bases and J by 5 bases, leaving 14 bases between them. Germline CDR1 DFQATT, CDR2 SNEGSKA (reference sequence). The CDR3 contains 14 residues. The CDR3 nucleotides are TGCAGTGCTAGAGAGAGGCACCAGCGGAACGAGCAGTACTTC. Translating gives CSARERHQRNEQYF.

The genes are TRBV20-1 and TRBJ2-1; D is unresolved. The V and J ends lost 6 bases and 13 bases respectively, with 28 bases between them. The CDR3 is 15 amino acids. CDR1 and CDR2 from the germline V gene are DFQATT and SNEGSKA (reference sequence). The CDR3 nucleotides are TGCAGTGCCCGGCCGGCCCAGCTCCCTACAGCTCCCCAGTTCTTC. It translates to CSARPAQLPTAPQFF.

This clonotype was seen many times. This sequence joins TRBV11-3 and TRBJ2-7; TRBD2 matches at 9 bases. After removal of 6 bases from V and 1 base from J, the junction contained 7 bases not matched to a gene. CDR1 and CDR2 (germline): SGHNT, YENEEA. The CDR3 loop spans 15 amino acids. The CDR3 DNA reads TGTGCCAGCAGTATCGGGACTAGCATTTCCTACGAGCAGTACTTC. Its translation: CASSIGTSISYEQYF.

This rearrangement joins TRBV9 to TRBJ2-3; TRBD2 matches at 8 bases. CDR1 and CDR2 from the germline V gene are SGDLS and YYNGEE. The CDR3 length is 17 residues. V was pared by 4 bases and J by 3 bases, with 13 bases of the junction left unmatched. The DNA for the CDR3 is TGTGCCAGCAGCCAGATCGAGGCGGGACTAGAGACAGATACGCAGTATTTT. Residues: CASSQIEAGLETDTQYF.

This clonotype was seen at least ten times. The chain carries TRBV28 and TRBJ2-2, with D hard to call. Trimming pared 1 base from V and 0 bases from J, leaving 3 bases between. Germline loops: CDR1 MDHEN, CDR2 SYDVKM. The CDR3 extends over 14 amino acids. CDR3 protein: CASSLLANTGELFF. The CDR3 DNA follows: TGTGCCAGCAGTTTATTGGCGAACACCGGGGAGCTGTTTTTT.

This clonotype was picked up a small number of times. The CDR3 here is CASRGREMGDEQFF. The CDR3 DNA follows: TGTGCCAGTAGAGGGCGGGAGATGGGTGATGAGCAGTTCTTC. The rearrangement uses TRBV19 and TRBJ2-1; 7 bases match TRBD2. Germline V lookup: CDR1 LNHDA, CDR2 SQIVND (reference sequence). V was pared by 6 bases and J by 8 bases, with 10 bases of the junction left unmatched. The CDR3 consists of 14 residues.

At least ten counts were recorded for this clonotype. The genes are TRBV12-3 or TRBV12-4 and TRBJ1-5, with D tentatively TRBD1 (6 bases). The CDR3 totals 18 residues. V lost 7 bases and J lost 6, with 28 bases in between. CDR3 DNA: TGTGCCAGCACTCCAGACTCCCCACTCCGGGACACCACTCAGCCCCAGCATTTT. This translates into CASTPDSPLRDTTQPQHF.

This clonotype occurred many times. V gene TRBV28 combines with J gene TRBJ2-1; perhaps TRBD2 as D (6 bases). Germline lookup yields CDR1 MDHEN and CDR2 SYDVKM. Trimming stripped 3 bases from V and 3 bases from J, with 30 bases between. The length of the CDR3 is 21 residues. The CDR3 protein is CASSLEGTPSDRSGNYNEQFF. The DNA for the CDR3 is TGTGCCAGCAGTTTGGAGGGAACCCCATCGGATAGAAGCGGCAACTACAATGAGCAGTTCTTC.

This clonotype was recorded at least ten times. Because the CDR3's place on the DNA is in doubt, the DNA is left out and the CDR3 is given as listed by TCRdb. V and J are TRBV19 and TRBJ2-5; the D call of TRBD1 is as the table states it, not checked on the DNA. The germline V gene has CDR1 LNHDA and CDR2 SQIVND (reference sequence). The CDR3 extends over 16 residues, inclusive of both ends. CDR3 in amino acids: CASSFFGQGSEETQYF.

Ten or more counts support this clonotype. This sequence joins TRBV11-2 and TRBJ2-2; 10 bases map to TRBD2. V dropped 4 bases and J dropped 4; count of bases not matched to a gene: 15. This CDR3 spans 19 amino acids. CDR1 is SGHAT, CDR2 FQNNGV, per germline. DNA for the CDR3: TGTGCCAGCAGCTCCCCGAAGGTCGGACTAGCGGAGGTCACCGGGGAGCTGTTTTTT. Translation: CASSSPKVGLAEVTGELFF.

This clonotype has a count of ten or more. The CDR3 DNA is TGTGCCAGCACCCACAGGGGGCGTGACACTGAAGCTTTCTTT. This sequence encodes CASTHRGRDTEAFF. The chain uses TRBV16 and TRBJ1-1; 9 bases are shared with TRBD1. CDR1 is KGHSY and CDR2 is FQNENV in the germline V gene. This CDR3 is 14 amino acids long. V gave up 7 bases and J gave up 3 bases; unmatched junction bases: 6.

In this sample, this clonotype turned up many times. The CDR3 loop reads CASSPEGGLADNEQFF. The CDR3 nucleotides are TGTGCCAGCAGCCCGGAAGGGGGACTAGCGGATAATGAGCAGTTCTTC. V gene TRBV25-1 combines with J gene TRBJ2-1; 11 bases fit TRBD2. The CDR3 has 16 amino acids. From germline, CDR1 is MGHDK and CDR2 SYGVNS. V trimming: 6 bases; J trimming: 7 bases; junction bases outside the gene matches: 11. Full variable domain (missing parts from reference TRBV25-1 and TRBJ2-1): EADIYQTPRYLVIGTGKKITLECSQTMGHDKMYWYQQDPGMELHLIHYSYGVNSTEKGDLSSESTVSRIRTEHFPLTLESARPSHTSQYLCASSPEGGLADNEQFFGPGTRLTVL.

The sample holds many counts of this clonotype. The chain is built from TRBV28 and TRBJ2-7; maybe TRBD1 (6 bases). This CDR3 has 12 residues. Trimming cost V 6 bases and J 5 bases, with 11 bases left between them. Germline CDR1 reads MDHEN; CDR2 reads SYDVKM. This chain's CDR3 is CASRLGQHEQYF. CDR3 nucleotide sequence: TGTGCCAGCAGACTAGGACAGCACGAGCAGTACTTC.

This clonotype was picked up many times. V and J are TRBV2 and TRBJ2-5; D is unresolved. This CDR3 has 15 residues. V lost 3 bases, J lost 5 bases, and 16 bases lay in between. The V gene's germline CDR1 is SNHLY and CDR2 FYNNEI. The CDR3 sequence: CASSDVVAWVETQYF. In nucleotides, the CDR3 is TGTGCCAGCAGTGATGTCGTGGCCTGGGTGGAGACCCAGTACTTC.

Concerning this clonotype itself: A far larger clone is off by one base, so a read error is likely. CDR3 coding DNA: TGTGCCAGCTCACCACCTGGGGTTCATACGCAGTATTTT. Amino acids: CASSPPGVHTQYF. V and J are TRBV11-2 and TRBJ2-3; unclear D gene. The length of the CDR3 is 13 residues. Germline V gene lookup returns CDR1 SGHAT and CDR2 FQNNGV. Trimming shortened V by 8 bases and J by 7 bases, and 16 bases separated the two germline ends.

The V gene is TRBV4-3, the J gene TRBJ1-1, with a weak D call TRBD1 (5 bases). This CDR3 is built from 15 residues. Germline loops: CDR1 LGHNA, CDR2 YSLEER. Trimming cost V 1 base and J 4 bases, with 13 bases left between them. The CDR3 bases are TGCGCCAGCAGCCAAGGTCAGGGAGGCGTCACTGAAGCTTTCTTT. The encoded protein is CASSQGQGGVTEAFF.

Ten or more counts support this clonotype. This chain connects TRBV10-3 to TRBJ1-5; no definite D call. V was cut by 3 bases and J by 0 bases, with 6 bases left in between. Per the germline V gene, CDR1 is ENHRY and CDR2 is SYGVKD. CDR3 length: 14 amino acids. The CDR3 DNA sequence: TGTGCCATCAGTGACGGCTATAGCAATCAGCCCCAGCATTTT. It is translated as CAISDGYSNQPQHF.